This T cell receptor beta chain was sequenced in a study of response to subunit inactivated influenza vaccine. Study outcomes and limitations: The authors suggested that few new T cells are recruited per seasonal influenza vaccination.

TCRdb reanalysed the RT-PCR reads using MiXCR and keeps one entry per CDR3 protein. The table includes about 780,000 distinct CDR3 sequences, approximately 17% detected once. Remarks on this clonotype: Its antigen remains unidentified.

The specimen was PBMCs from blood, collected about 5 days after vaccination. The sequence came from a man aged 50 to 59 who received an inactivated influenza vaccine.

CDR3 nucleotide sequence: TGCAGTGCTAGAGATCCGAGCGACCCACAAGAGACCCAGTACTTC. It yields the protein CSARDPSDPQETQYF. The chain carries TRBV20-1 and TRBJ2-5; no firm D call. This CDR3 spans 15 amino acids. Germline CDR1 DFQATT, CDR2 SNEGSKA (reference sequence). The V and J ends lost 0 bases and 2 bases respectively, with 13 bases between them.